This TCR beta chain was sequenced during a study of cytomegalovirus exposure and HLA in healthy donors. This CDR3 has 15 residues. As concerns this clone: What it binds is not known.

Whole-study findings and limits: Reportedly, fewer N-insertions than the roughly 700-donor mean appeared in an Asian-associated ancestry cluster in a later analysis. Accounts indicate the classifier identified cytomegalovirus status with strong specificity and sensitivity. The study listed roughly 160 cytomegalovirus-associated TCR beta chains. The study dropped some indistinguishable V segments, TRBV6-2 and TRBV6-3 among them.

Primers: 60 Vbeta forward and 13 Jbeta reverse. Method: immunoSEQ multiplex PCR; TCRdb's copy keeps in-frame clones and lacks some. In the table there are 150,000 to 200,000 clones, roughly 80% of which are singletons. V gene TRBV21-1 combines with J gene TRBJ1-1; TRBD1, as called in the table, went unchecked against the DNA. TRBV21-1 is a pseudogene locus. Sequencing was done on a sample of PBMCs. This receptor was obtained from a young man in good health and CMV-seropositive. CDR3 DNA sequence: TGTGCCAGCAGCAAAGATAGCAGGGGGAACACTGAAGCTTTCTTT. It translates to CASSKDSRGNTEAFF.